Listed below are T cell receptor beta chains from one sample, sequenced in a study of response to subunit inactivated influenza vaccine. TCRdb fed the RT-PCR reads into MiXCR, producing one record per CDR3 protein. The sample contains roughly 570,000 distinct CDR3 sequences, roughly 13% of which appear only once. The sample consisted of PBMCs from blood, taken roughly 46 days after vaccination. The receptors were gathered from a man aged 50 to 60 who received an inactivated influenza vaccine. CDR3s leave out the opening cysteine and the closing phenylalanine or tryptophan.

TRBJ2-7 TRBV7-2 ASSLIPDSSYEQY
TRBJ2-2 TRBV4-3 ASSQDYANGELF
TRBJ1-1 TRBV12-3/TRBV12-4 ASKSGSGSTEAF
TRBJ2-1 TRBV5-4 ASSSTGAGNEQF
TRBJ2-7 TRBV10-3 AISESSTNFPY
TRBJ2-7 TRBV9 ASSVRASSYEQY
TRBJ2-3 TRBV29-1 SVEGVGTDTQY
TRBJ2-7 TRBV20-1 SARGPVGNYEQY
TRBJ2-2 TRBV6-2/TRBV6-3 ASSRGFGELF
TRBJ2-7 TRBV12-3/TRBV12-4 ASREPGLAGPEQY
TRBJ2-7 TRBV12-3/TRBV12-4 ASSLPGRSHEQY
TRBJ2-1 TRBV20-1 SAAGTSGRAGFEQF
TRBJ2-3 TRBV5-1 ASSEPTADTQY
TRBJ2-1 TRBV24-1 ATSDPGLAGGFNNEQF
TRBJ2-5 TRBV4-2 ASSQTGEGKKTQY
TRBJ2-5 TRBV5-1 ASSLGTSGFQETQY
TRBJ2-7 TRBV29-1 SVVIRGNEQY
TRBJ1-5 TRBV12-3/TRBV12-4 ASSFGGGSNQPQH
TRBJ2-2 TRBV12-3/TRBV12-4 ASSFPGEELF
TRBJ2-3 TRBV5-6 ASSYRTSGRQDTQY
TRBJ2-7 TRBV30 ATGRGTGIIYEQY
TRBJ2-3 TRBV7-9 ASTHTGYYPDTQY
TRBJ1-4 TRBV21-1 ASSKVGVREKLF
TRBJ2-5 TRBV7-2 ASSPLGLAGGETQY
TRBJ2-5 TRBV12-3/TRBV12-4 ASSLTGQGLQETQY
TRBJ2-5 TRBV9 ASSGQVSQETQY
TRBJ1-2 TRBV6-2/TRBV6-3 ASRYRDGYT
TRBJ2-1 TRBV10-3 AISDVAGGGNEQF
TRBJ2-1 TRBV20-1 SAALNLALTYNEQF
TRBJ1-2 TRBV6-2/TRBV6-3 ASRWTGAKGYT
TRBJ2-7 TRBV6-1 ASSRTSFYEQY
TRBJ2-2 TRBV10-3 AISPWARVNGELF
TRBJ2-1 TRBV9 ASSVEASVDLGGQF
TRBJ1-6 TRBV5-1 ASSFVITGTENSPLH
TRBJ2-7 TRBV6-2/TRBV6-3 ASTQLAGSYEQY
TRBJ1-5 TRBV7-2 TSSLYRVPNQPQH
TRBJ2-7 TRBV20-1 SASTEPPYEQY
TRBJ2-1 TRBV6-2/TRBV6-3 ASKTGLNNEQF
TRBJ1-1 TRBV20-1 SADSPPGQNTEAF
TRBJ2-7 TRBV6-1 ASSDYGLADYEQY
TRBJ2-7 TRBV18 ASSPPWGGRYEQY
TRBJ2-5 TRBV29-1 SVPGATLGSQY
TRBJ1-2 TRBV9 ASSVGPTYGYT
TRBJ1-5 TRBV5-1 ASSVEAGGGQPQH
TRBJ2-1 TRBV12-3/TRBV12-4 ASSLDSASVYEQF